The 5 T cell receptor beta chains reported below all come from one sample, sequenced in a study of Ad26.COV2.S vaccination and SARS-CoV-2 variants. Sample treatment: 15 to 20 received Ad26.COV2.S at low or high dose, single or two shots; 5 received placebo; per-sample allocation not given. Collection of the samples took place on day 63 after the first injection of vaccine or placebo. Some clones are missing from TCRdb's copy, which holds only in-frame ones; the method was immunoSEQ multiplex PCR. The table includes roughly 450,000 clones, 90% detected once. The sequencing here drew on peripheral blood, taken in a trial of Ad26.COV2.S vaccine versus placebo. Receptors originate from a person aged 18-65 years who received the Ad26.COV2.S COVID-19 vaccine or a placebo.

The chain recombines TRBV4-3 with TRBJ2-7; D gene ambiguous. The V and J ends lost 0 bases and 0 bases respectively, with 15 bases between them. CDR3 length: 17 residues. Germline V gene lookup returns CDR1 LGHNA and CDR2 YSLEER. DNA of the CDR3: TGCGCCAGCAGCCAAGATCGGAACGGGCCTAGCTCCTACGAGCAGTACTTC. Protein product: CASSQDRNGPSSYEQYF.

This chain links TRBV5-1 with TRBJ2-7, with 11 positions matching TRBD2. The CDR3 spans 15 residues. Germline V gene sequence: CDR1 SGHRS, CDR2 YFSETQ. J gave up 2 bases and V 4 bases, and 5 bases lay outside the gene matches. The CDR3 here is CASSGGTSGAYEQYF. CDR3 coding DNA: TGCGCCAGCAGCGGTGGGACTAGCGGAGCCTACGAGCAGTACTTC.

The genes are TRBV29-1 and TRBJ2-7, with 8 bases aligning to TRBD1. The CDR3 extends over 16 amino acids. V was clipped by 0 bases and J by 1 base; unmatched bases: 8. Per germline, CDR1 SQVTM and CDR2 ANQGSEA. This CDR3 is CSVEDQSDRESYEQYF. The CDR3 DNA sequence: TGCAGCGTTGAAGATCAGTCGGACAGGGAATCCTACGAGCAGTACTTC.

The chain combines TRBV10-3 with TRBJ2-3, with 11 bases identical to TRBD2. Losses at the gene ends were 6 bases for V and 5 bases for J; bases not matched to a gene: 4. The CDR3 totals 14 residues. CDR1 is ENHRY, CDR2 SYGVKD, per germline. CDR3 nucleotide sequence: TGTGCCATCAGGGGCGGGACTAGCGGAGATACGCAGTATTTT. It translates to CAIRGGTSGDTQYF.

The chain couples TRBV4-2 to TRBJ2-7, with 7 positions matching TRBD1. Germline V CDR1 and CDR2: LGHNA, YNFKEQ. The J segment lost 6 bases and the V segment lost 2 bases, leaving 7 bases of the junction unmatched. This CDR3 comprises 14 residues. CDR3 region: CASSQSEQGIEQYF. Written as DNA, the CDR3 is TGTGCCAGCAGCCAAAGTGAACAGGGGATCGAGCAGTACTTC.